Listed here is a single T cell receptor beta chain. Which antigen it targets is not known. Base qualities are not recorded, but no much larger clone differs from it by a single base. The method behind the library was the immunoSEQ multiplex PCR assay. TCRdb mirrors the immuneACCESS table, restricted to in-frame sequences. Some clones are absent from its copies; in checked studies, under half trace to an unresolved V gene, and the reason for the others is unknown. Counted in this sample were around 730,000 clones; around 85% of them appeared once. About 0.0098% of the sample belongs to the ten largest clones. Inclusive of the bounding cysteine and phenylalanine, the CDR3 is 14 residues long. This entry keeps only the CDR3 DNA: 42 bases, framed from base 1. Trimming takes 5 bases from V and 0 bases from J, and the germline ends sit 10 bases apart. Sequences MNHEY (CDR1) and SVGAGI (CDR2) are obtained from the germline V gene.

This sample stems from a study of shared T cell receptors in the human thymus (dated by TCRdb to about 2021). Concerning the study at large: The study investigated the way shared, self-reactive T-cell receptor alpha chains are produced in the human thymus.

These data also featured in a second study, about human thymus T cells. The second paper states: In Finland, the donors were immunologically healthy infants who were having open corrective cardiac surgery for congenital heart defects. Thymus tissue was obtained as surgical resects removed during corrective cardiac surgery. Biased V and J gene segment usage appeared to be present in both thymic and peripheral blood repertoires. The related research found that thymic TCR repertoires overlapped highly between unrelated individuals. TCR alpha and beta repertoires from seven to nine infant thymus samples and four related peripheral blood samples were characterized in the study. Donor ages ranging from roughly 6 to 244 days were recorded, and over 5 male and a couple of female infants were included in the cohort. Thymocytes were mechanically released from the tissue and were stored as pellets of 10-30 million cells at -70 degrees C. A QIAsymphony instrument was used to extract genomic DNA from frozen cell pellets. The immunoSEQ multiplex PCR assay was used to amplify the TCRB and TCRAD loci from a standardized amount of quality-controlled genomic DNA. Amplicons spanned the V(D)J region at a length sufficient to cover the CDR3 and identify V and J genes. Through the commercial immunoSEQ service, the amplicons were sequenced on an Illumina platform. Primer bias and sequencing errors were corrected as previously described, and TCRAD and TCRB definitions were based on the IMGT database. The repertoires were analysed using immunoSEQ Analyzer 3.0 and VDJTools for basic statistics, V/J segment usage, diversity estimates, rarefaction and pairwise overlap. Diversity was estimated using the Chao1, ChaoE, Efron-Thisted, Shannon and inverse Simpson indices, and was also estimated on datasets down-sampled to the size of the smallest sample. Repertoire overlap was assessed by strict matching of CDR3 nucleotide sequence, V gene and J gene, and clustering was done by Jaccard-based multidimensional scaling. Thymus samples yielded on average about 810,000 unique TCRB clonotypes, compared with around 79,000 from blood samples.

The receptor comes from a girl less than two years old with a congenital heart defect. Donor details come from another sample of the same person, matched by shared clones. In this chain, TRBV6-5 is recombined with TRBJ1-1, and possibly TRBD1, on 5 matching bases. Sequencing was done on a sample of thymocytes. At the DNA level, the sequence is TGTGCCAGCAGTCAGACAGTTATGAACACTGAAGCTTTCTTT. It encodes CASSQTVMNTEAFF.